This T cell receptor beta chain was sequenced during a study of beta chain features in type 1 diabetes. This clone was seen more than once but under ten times. As yet, its antigen is unknown. Using CD45RO/CCR7/CD25/CD127/CD95/CD27, CD4+ naive, central memory, regulatory and stem cell-like memory cells were sorted. V was pared by 7 bases and J by 0 bases, with 16 bases between. This CDR3 contains 15 residues. Germline V gene data show CDR1 as MDHEN and CDR2 as SYDVKM. Study results and caveats: Among patients with Type 1 diabetes, TCRB CDR3s were moderately but significantly shorter in every one of the four CD4+ subsets.

The entirety of the isolated RNA underwent reverse transcription, so expressed TCRB transcripts were sequenced. The study sequenced naive, central memory and regulatory T cell samples to an average of approximately 3.5 million reads. The table came from immunoSEQ multiplex PCR; TCRdb's copy has only in-frame clones and leaves some out. The sample includes fewer than 300,000 clones, roughly 21% of them seen just once. This clonotype was sampled from a woman in her thirties or forties with type 1 diabetes. V usage is TRBV28 and J usage is TRBJ2-7; possible D gene TRBD2, 5 bases. Sequencing was carried out using naive CD4+ T cells from blood. The CDR3, as DNA: TGTGCCAGCACTAATCCGGGGAGATCCTCCTACGAGCAGTACTTC. Protein: CASTNPGRSSYEQYF.